The clone carrying this TCR beta chain was seen many times. What it binds is unknown. The sample belongs to a study of blood T cells in healthy people across ages. Study-level points and caveats: Whereas aged donors had fewer naive CD4+ cells, long-lived donors had more of them and higher diversity.

Alongside a J-beta primer mix, a sample-barcoded 5' primer served in a second PCR lasting about 7 to 11 cycles. Template switching added a 12-random-nucleotide identifier to every cDNA molecule. TCRdb re-analysed the 5' RACE reads in MiXCR, keeping a single row per CDR3 protein. The sample records 1.5 million to 2 million distinct CDR3 sequences, around 36% being singletons. The sequence was collected from a woman aged 25 to 39 in good health. Sequencing input: blood.

CDR3 amino acids: CSVEYPPPTGQETQYF. The CDR3 coding sequence is TGCAGCGTTGAATATCCCCCGCCTACAGGGCAAGAGACCCAGTACTTC. V usage is TRBV29-1 and J usage is TRBJ2-5; D possibly corresponds to TRBD1 (6 bases). Germline-derived CDR1 and CDR2 are SQVTM and ANQGSEA. This CDR3 has 16 amino acids. The germline V and J ends were trimmed by 2 bases and 2 bases, with 18 bases remaining between them.